This T cell receptor beta chain was identified during a study of beta chain features in type 1 diabetes. Trimming pared 6 bases from V and 4 bases from J, leaving 13 bases between. Germline V gives CDR1 MNHNY, CDR2 SVGAGI (reference sequence). The CDR3 runs 14 residues. Reverse transcribing all isolated RNA meant expressed TCRB transcripts were sequenced. Profiling relied on immunoSEQ multiplex PCR, and the TCRdb table lists in-frame clones only, not all of them. The table lists 680,000 or so clones, around 16% of them singletons. This sequence originates from a man aged 18 to 35 in good health. The chain links TRBV6-6 to TRBJ1-5; a weak D match, TRBD1 (6 bases). Sequencing was done on a sample of naive CD4+ T cells from blood. CDR3 residues: CASSLGTGNQPQHF. CDR3 nucleotide sequence: TGTGCCAGCAGCCTCGGTACAGGGAATCAGCCCCAGCATTTT.